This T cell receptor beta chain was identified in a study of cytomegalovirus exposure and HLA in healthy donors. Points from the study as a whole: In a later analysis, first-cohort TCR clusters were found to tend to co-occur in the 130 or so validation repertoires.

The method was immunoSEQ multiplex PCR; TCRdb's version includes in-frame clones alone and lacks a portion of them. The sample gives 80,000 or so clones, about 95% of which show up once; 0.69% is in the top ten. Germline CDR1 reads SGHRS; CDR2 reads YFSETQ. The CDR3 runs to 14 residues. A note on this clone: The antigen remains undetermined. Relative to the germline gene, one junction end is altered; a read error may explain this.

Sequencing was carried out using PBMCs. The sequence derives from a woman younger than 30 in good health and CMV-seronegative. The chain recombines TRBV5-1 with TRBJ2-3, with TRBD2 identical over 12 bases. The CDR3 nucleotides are TGCGCCAGCAGCTTGGAACTAGCGGGGGGCCTGGGGGATTTT. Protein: CASSLELAGGLGDF. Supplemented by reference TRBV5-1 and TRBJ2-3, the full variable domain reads KAGVTQTPRYLIKTRGQQVTLSCSPISGHRSVSWYQQTPGQGLQFLFEYFSETQRNKGNFPGRFSGRQFSNSRSEMNVSTLELGDSALYLCASSLELAGGLGDFGPGTRLTVL.